These 10 T cell receptor beta chains were sequenced from one sample in a study of T cells expressing NK-cell markers (dated by TCRdb to the early 2020s). Libraries were built with 5' RACE. TCRdb shows the sequencer as Illumina HiSeq 2000. TCRdb reprocessed the sequencing reads and holds a single record per CDR3 protein sequence, with no DNA. The sample's table covers a few hundred thousand distinct CDR3 sequences. 4% to 6.5% of the sample belongs to the ten largest clones. The sample consisted of blood T cells: a sorted CD56 or NKG2C T cell subset, CD4+ or CD8+ T cells, or bulk PBMC T cells (not recorded which). The receptors here all came from a man aged 18-75 years in good health.

The chain couples TRBV7-2 to TRBJ2-3; absent DNA, TCRdb's TRBD1 call cannot be checked. The germline V gene has CDR1 SGHTA and CDR2 FQGNSA. CDR3 size: 17 residues. The CDR3 here is CASRRSGGARRTDTQYF.

The chain links TRBV20-1 to TRBJ1-5; TCRdb outputs TRBD1, but without DNA this stays unchecked. Germline loops: CDR1 DFQATT, CDR2 SNEGSKA (reference sequence). The CDR3 runs to 15 residues. The CDR3 region is CSARDGQGAWQPQHF.

This chain links TRBV5-1 with TRBJ2-3. The CDR3 sequence is 14 residues long. CDR1 and CDR2 (germline): SGHRS, YFSETQ. This CDR3 is CASGDLKGTDTQYF.

V gene TRBV3-1 combines with J gene TRBJ2-1; as DNA is missing, the TRBD2 call by TCRdb cannot be tested. The germline gives CDR1 LGHDT, CDR2 YNNKEL (reference sequence). This CDR3 has 14 residues. CDR3 sequence reads: CASSRRAGGNEQFF.

V and J are TRBV7-9 and TRBJ1-4; TCRdb returns TRBD1, unconfirmable since there is no DNA. The CDR3 contains 14 residues. Germline CDR1 is SEHNR and CDR2 is FQNEAQ (reference sequence). CDR3 residues: CASSSQGRSGELFF.

This sequence joins TRBV7-2 and TRBJ1-5. This CDR3 spans 12 amino acids. Germline V CDR1 and CDR2: SGHTA, FQGNSA. CDR3 sequence: CASSAYNQPQHF.

This chain links TRBV28 with TRBJ2-5; TCRdb proposes TRBD1, but this gene call is untestable without DNA. The CDR3 contains 13 residues. CDR1 MDHEN and CDR2 SYDVKM come from the germline V gene. CDR3 in amino acids: CASREGQLETQYF.

The chain couples TRBV3-1 to TRBJ1-3. CDR3 length: 15 residues. The germline V gene has CDR1 LGHDT and CDR2 YNNKEL (reference sequence). CDR3 residues: CASSQDLGGGNTIYF.

The chain carries TRBV20-1 and TRBJ1-3. Germline lookup yields CDR1 DFQATT and CDR2 SNEGSKA (reference sequence). The CDR3 sequence is 14 residues long. The CDR3 region is CSAERAISGNTIYF.

The chain employs TRBV7-2 and TRBJ2-3; TCRdb indicates TRBD2, and absent DNA this call remains unverified. Germline V lookup: CDR1 SGHTA, CDR2 FQGNSA. This CDR3 has 16 residues. CDR3 sequence reads: CASSPTSGGYTDTQYF.